This passage covers 5 T cell receptor beta chains from one sample sequenced in a study of blood T cells in healthy people across ages. For the second PCR, which ran for 7 to 11 cycles, a sample-barcoded 5' primer and a J-beta primer mix were used. TCRdb recomputed calls from the 5' RACE reads with MiXCR, one row per CDR3 protein. The table shows around 280,000 distinct CDR3 sequences, with roughly a quarter occurring only once. Sample: blood. These receptors all come from a woman in her seventies in good health.

This clonotype counts as medium-sized. This chain uses TRBV20-1 with TRBJ2-5; 9 bases map to TRBD2. The germline CDR1 and CDR2 sequences are DFQATT and SNEGSKA (reference sequence). There are 17 residues in the CDR3. J lost 4 bases, V lost 6 bases, and 18 bases had no gene match. CDR3: CSADPLEAGGPGETQYF. CDR3 nucleotides: TGCAGTGCCGACCCACTGGAGGCGGGAGGGCCCGGAGAGACCCAGTACTTC.

This clonotype was observed a few times. The chain has TRBV18 and TRBJ1-5; no clear D. The V end was cut by 0 bases, the J end by 6 bases, with 3 bases between. Germline lookup yields CDR1 KGHSH and CDR2 LQKENI. This CDR3 has 12 amino acids. In DNA, the CDR3 is TGTGCCAGCTCACCACCCGGTCAGCCCCAGCATTTT. This codes for CASSPPGQPQHF.

This clonotype was seen at least ten times. The rearrangement uses TRBV28 and TRBJ1-1; D not resolved. From germline, CDR1 is MDHEN and CDR2 SYDVKM. The CDR3 has 13 amino acids. The V and J ends lost 2 bases and 11 bases respectively, with 15 bases between them. The CDR3 DNA reads TGTGCCAGCAGTTTAAGGACCGGCCTTTGGGCTTTCTTT. This gives the protein CASSLRTGLWAFF.

The V call is TRBV28, the J call TRBJ2-3, with 8 bases aligning to TRBD1. V was pared by 5 bases and J by 2 bases, with 6 bases of the junction left unmatched. CDR3 length: 15 residues. The germline V gene encodes CDR1 MDHEN and CDR2 SYDVKM. The CDR3 nucleotides are TGTGCCAGCAGTACGACAGGGGCATCCACAGATACGCAGTATTTT. Translating it yields CASSTTGASTDTQYF.

The J gene is TRBJ1-1, the V gene TRBV7-2; D is unresolved. The CDR3 is 13 residues long. The ends were cut back, 2 bases at V and 7 bases at J, with 11 bases in the middle. Germline CDR1 and CDR2: SGHTA and FQGNSA. The CDR3 loop reads CASSLSDGLEAFF. Written as DNA, the CDR3 is TGTGCCAGCAGCTTATCCGATGGCCTTGAAGCTTTCTTT. Full variable domain (missing parts from reference TRBV7-2 and TRBJ1-1): GAGVSQSPSNKVTEKGKDVELRCDPISGHTALYWYRQSLGQGLEFLIYFQGNSAPDKSGLPSDRFSAERTGGSVSTLTIQRTQQEDSAVYLCASSLSDGLEAFFGQGTRLTVV.